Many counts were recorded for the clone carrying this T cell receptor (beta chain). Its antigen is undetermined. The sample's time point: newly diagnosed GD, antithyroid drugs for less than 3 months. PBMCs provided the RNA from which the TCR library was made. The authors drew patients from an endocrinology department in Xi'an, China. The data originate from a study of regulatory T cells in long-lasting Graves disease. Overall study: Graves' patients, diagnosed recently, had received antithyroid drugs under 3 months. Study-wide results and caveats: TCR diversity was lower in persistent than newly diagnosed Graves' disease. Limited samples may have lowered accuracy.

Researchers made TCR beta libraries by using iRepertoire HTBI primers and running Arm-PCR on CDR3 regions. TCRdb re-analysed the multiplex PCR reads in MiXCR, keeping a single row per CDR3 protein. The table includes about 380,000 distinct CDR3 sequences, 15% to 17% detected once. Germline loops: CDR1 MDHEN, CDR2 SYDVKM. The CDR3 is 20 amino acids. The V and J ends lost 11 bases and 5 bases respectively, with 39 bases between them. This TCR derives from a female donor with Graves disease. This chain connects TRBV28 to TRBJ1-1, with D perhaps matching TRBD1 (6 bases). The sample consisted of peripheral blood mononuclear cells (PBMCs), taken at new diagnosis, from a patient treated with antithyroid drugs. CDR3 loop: CAATSEVGGTSPYSGTEAFF. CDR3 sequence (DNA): TGTGCCGCCACCAGCGAGGTAGGGGGGACTTCCCCCTACTCGGGAACTGAAGCTTTCTTT.